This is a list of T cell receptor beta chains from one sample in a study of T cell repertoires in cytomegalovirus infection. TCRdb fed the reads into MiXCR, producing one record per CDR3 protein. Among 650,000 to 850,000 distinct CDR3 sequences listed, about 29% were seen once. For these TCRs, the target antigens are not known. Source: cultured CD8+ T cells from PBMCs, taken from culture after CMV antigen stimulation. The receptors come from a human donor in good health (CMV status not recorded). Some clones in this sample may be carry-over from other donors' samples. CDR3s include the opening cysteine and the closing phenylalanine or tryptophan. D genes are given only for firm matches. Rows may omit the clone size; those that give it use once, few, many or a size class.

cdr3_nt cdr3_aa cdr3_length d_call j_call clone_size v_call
TGTGCCAGCAGCGCGTCTTGGGGGGTGAACACTGAAGCTTTCTTT CASSASWGVNTEAFF 15 - TRBJ1-1 many TRBV6-1
TGTGCCAGCAGCTCAGGGAAAGGTCAGCCCCAGCATTTT CASSSGKGQPQHF 13 - TRBJ1-5 few TRBV12-3/TRBV12-4
TGTGCCAGCAGCCCCATCTGGGGGCGGGAGACTGAAGCTTTCTTT CASSPIWGRETEAFF 15 - TRBJ1-1 many TRBV7-2
TGTGCCAGCAGTTCAGAGACAGCCAACACTGAAGCTTTCTTT CASSSETANTEAFF 14 - TRBJ1-1 - TRBV7-9
TGTGCCAGCAGCTTGACAGGGACTGATGAAAAACTGTTTTTT CASSLTGTDEKLFF 14 TRBD1 TRBJ1-4 - TRBV7-3
TGTGCCAGCAGTGATAGCGGGGTTCTCTCCTACAATGAGCAGTTCTTC CASSDSGVLSYNEQFF 16 TRBD2 TRBJ2-1 few TRBV6-1
TGTGCCAGCAGCCGGTCCCTAGCGGGGGGGGCAGATACGCAGTATTTT CASSRSLAGGADTQYF 16 TRBD2 TRBJ2-3 - TRBV7-6
TGTGCCAGCAGCCAAGAGGGCGGGGGGAGCACAGATACGCAGTATTTT CASSQEGGGSTDTQYF 16 TRBD2 TRBJ2-3 few TRBV4-2
TGTGCCAGCAGTTTACGGAACACAGGGGGGGCTGAAGCTTTCTTT CASSLRNTGGAEAFF 15 TRBD1 TRBJ1-1 few TRBV28
TGTGCCACCAGCTACCGACTAGCGGGTAGCACAGATACGCAGTATTTT CATSYRLAGSTDTQYF 16 TRBD2 TRBJ2-3 - TRBV15
TGTGCCAGCAGTCTCGCTAGGACAGGCTCGCGGCGTGGCTACACCTTC CASSLARTGSRRGYTF 16 TRBD1 TRBJ1-2 - TRBV6-5
TGTGCCAGCACCCCTAAGGGGACGAACACTGAAGCTTTCTTT CASTPKGTNTEAFF 14 - TRBJ1-1 - TRBV6-6
TGTGCCAGCAGCTTATGGGGGGTTACAGATACGCAGTATTTT CASSLWGVTDTQYF 14 - TRBJ2-3 - TRBV11-2
TGTGGCAGCAGACGGGACGCCAGCACAGATACGCAGTATTTT CGSRRDASTDTQYF 14 - TRBJ2-3 - TRBV7-6